These 22 T cell receptor beta chains came from one sample sequenced in a study of identical twins. TCRdb recomputed calls from the 5' RACE reads with MiXCR, one row per CDR3 protein. The sample lists roughly 1,500,000 distinct CDR3 sequences; more than 30% were seen once. Specimen: cord blood. All receptors come from a newborn girl in good health.

The rearrangement uses TRBV6-2 or TRBV6-3 and TRBJ2-4, with unresolved D. The CDR3 has 15 amino acids. Per germline, CDR1 MNHEY and CDR2 SVGEGT. The V and J ends lost 5 bases and 0 bases respectively, with 11 bases between them. The CDR3 loop reads CASSPSGPAKNIQYF. CDR3 DNA sequence: TGTGCCAGCAGTCCTTCCGGCCCAGCCAAAAACATTCAGTACTTC.

This clonotype was seen more than once but under ten times. The J gene is TRBJ1-6, the V gene TRBV25-1; D perhaps matches TRBD1 (6 bases). Germline V gene data show CDR1 as MGHDK and CDR2 as SYGVNS. V was shortened by 1 base and J by 4 bases, with 11 bases between the two germline ends. The CDR3 covers 16 residues. The CDR3 is CASSESVDSYNSPLHF. The CDR3 DNA reads TGTGCCAGCAGTGAATCAGTGGACAGTTATAATTCACCCCTCCACTTT.

This CDR3 is CASSLYRDRVNIQYF. The CDR3 bases are TGTGCCAGCAGTTTATACCGGGACAGGGTAAACATTCAGTACTTC. The chain links TRBV28 to TRBJ2-7; 9 bases are shared with TRBD1. TRBJ2-4 matches the DNA end more closely, so the J call is doubtful. The length of the CDR3 is 15 residues. CDR1 and CDR2 from the germline V gene are MDHEN and SYDVKM.

The chain carries TRBV3-1 and TRBJ2-4; possibly TRBD2 for D (5 bases). Germline-derived CDR1 and CDR2 are LGHDT and YNNKEL (reference sequence). V gave up 0 bases and J gave up 0 bases, with 12 bases separating them. This CDR3 spans 17 amino acids. CDR3 in amino acids: CASSQDFRGVAKNIQYF. The CDR3 DNA reads TGTGCCAGCAGCCAAGACTTCCGGGGAGTAGCCAAAAACATTCAGTACTTC.

This chain connects TRBV7-9 to TRBJ2-5; 10 nucleotides match TRBD1. Germline CDR1 and CDR2: SEHNR and FQNEAQ (reference sequence). The J segment lost 0 bases and the V segment lost 5 bases, leaving 6 bases of the junction unmatched. The CDR3 extends over 16 amino acids. CDR3 in DNA: TGTGCCAGCAGCCCTCGGACAGGGGGGAACCAAGAGACCCAGTACTTC. It specifies CASSPRTGGNQETQYF.

This clonotype occurred a few times. V gene TRBV7-9 combines with J gene TRBJ2-7; maybe TRBD1 (5 bases). V lost 1 base and J 2 bases, leaving 12 bases between the germline ends. Germline assignment: CDR1 SEHNR and CDR2 FQNEAQ (reference sequence). The CDR3 spans 15 residues. CDR3: CASSLEAGYPYEQYF. The CDR3 DNA reads as TGTGCCAGCAGCTTAGAGGCAGGGTACCCCTACGAGCAGTACTTC.

This clonotype has at least ten counts. The V and J genes are TRBV9 and TRBJ1-6, with D unclear. The CDR3 has 13 amino acids. V gave up 0 bases and J gave up 7 bases, with 5 bases separating them. Germline V gives CDR1 SGDLS, CDR2 YYNGEE. CDR3 amino acids: CASSVGRNSPLHF. DNA of the CDR3: TGTGCCAGCAGCGTAGGCAGAAATTCACCCCTCCACTTT.

This chain joins TRBV5-4 and TRBJ2-4, with D unresolved. Germline CDR1 SGHNT, CDR2 YYREEE (reference sequence). The CDR3 loop spans 13 amino acids. The V end was cut by 4 bases, the J end by 8 bases, with 13 bases between. The chain's CDR3 is CASSPQSGHIQYF. The CDR3 coding sequence is TGTGCCAGCAGCCCCCAATCAGGTCACATTCAGTACTTC.

This clonotype occurred once. The V call is TRBV5-1, the J call TRBJ2-2; a possible D gene is TRBD1 (7 bases). The CDR3 contains 14 residues. V shed 4 bases and J shed 3 bases, with 10 bases lying between them. From germline, CDR1 is SGHRS and CDR2 YFSETQ. In nucleotides, the CDR3 is TGCGCCAGCAGCGCGGGACAGCACACCGGGGAGCTGTTTTTT. Amino acids: CASSAGQHTGELFF.

Comments on this clonotype: This clone may be a read error of a much larger clone one base away. The chain links TRBV5-1 to TRBJ2-1, with a weak D call TRBD2 (6 bases). The CDR3 is 15 amino acids. The germline gives CDR1 SGHRS, CDR2 YFSETQ. Between the trimmed V and J ends, which lost 6 bases and 3 bases, there was a span of 16 bases. The DNA for the CDR3 is TGCGCCAGCACCGGACCAGCGGGTTTCTACAATGAGCAGTTCTTC. It specifies CASTGPAGFYNEQFF.

J is TRBJ2-7 and V is TRBV7-2, with D unresolved. This CDR3 region has 15 residues. The germline gives CDR1 SGHTA, CDR2 FQGNSA. V was shortened by 0 bases and J by 3 bases, with 12 bases between the two germline ends. The DNA of the CDR3 is TGTGCCAGCAGCTTAGCGCACGGTAACGGCTACGAGCAGTACTTC. This translates into CASSLAHGNGYEQYF. The variable domain in full, completed from reference TRBV7-2 and TRBJ2-7, reads GAGVSQSPSNKVTEKGKDVELRCDPISGHTALYWYRQSLGQGLEFLIYFQGNSAPDKSGLPSDRFSAERTGGSVSTLTIQRTQQEDSAVYLCASSLAHGNGYEQYFGPGTRLTVT.

The chain carries TRBV14 and TRBJ1-6; D uncertain. Germline CDR1 is SGHDN and CDR2 is FVKESK. CDR3 length: 15 residues. Trimming shortened V by 0 bases and J by 3 bases, and 6 bases separated the two germline ends. The CDR3 nucleotides are TGTGCCAGCAGCCAAGATCGGCACTATAATTCACCCCTCCACTTT. It translates to CASSQDRHYNSPLHF.

This clonotype appeared a few times. The rearrangement links TRBV12-3 or TRBV12-4 to TRBJ2-3; 9 nucleotides match TRBD2. V was pared by 5 bases and J by 4 bases, with 13 bases of the junction left unmatched. This CDR3 is built from 17 residues. The CDR3 loop is CASSPGTSTKGADTQYF. CDR3 sequence (DNA): TGTGCCAGCAGTCCCGGGACTAGCACCAAGGGGGCAGATACGCAGTATTTT.

This clonotype was recorded a few times. CDR3 amino acids: CASSPNSGTGVFSLPYEQYF. CDR3 DNA sequence: TGTGCCAGCAGTCCGAACTCCGGGACAGGAGTATTTTCCCTTCCCTACGAGCAGTACTTC. The chain combines TRBV27 with TRBJ2-7; 8 nucleotides match TRBD1. This CDR3 contains 20 residues. V lost 5 bases and J lost 2; bases outside the gene matches: 23. Germline V lookup: CDR1 MNHEY, CDR2 SMNVEV (reference sequence).

This clonotype was counted between two and nine times. The genes are TRBV5-1 and TRBJ2-7; 10 bases are a match to TRBD2. Germline V CDR1 and CDR2: SGHRS, YFSETQ. The length of the CDR3 is 16 residues. V was pared by 1 base and J by 1 base, with 5 bases of the junction left unmatched. For the CDR3, the DNA is TGCGCCAGCAGCTTGCGGACTAGCGGTACTTCCTACGAGCAGTACTTC. Its translation is CASSLRTSGTSYEQYF.

The gene calls are TRBV12-3 or TRBV12-4 and TRBJ1-4, with D unclear. Trimming took off 3 bases at V and 4 bases at J, with 6 bases between the two ends. The length of the CDR3 is 13 residues. This chain's CDR3 is CASSFDGNEKLFF. DNA of the CDR3: TGTGCCAGCAGTTTCGACGGTAATGAAAAACTGTTTTTT.

In nucleotides, the CDR3 is TGTGCCAGCAGTGAATACAGGGTGGGACGGACTGAAGCTTTCTTT. Translating gives CASSEYRVGRTEAFF. V usage is TRBV27 and J usage is TRBJ1-1; TRBD1 might be the D (6 bases). V lost 5 bases and J 5 bases, leaving 18 bases between the germline ends. The CDR3 totals 15 residues. CDR1 and CDR2 (germline): MNHEY, SMNVEV (reference sequence).

This sequence joins TRBV12-3 or TRBV12-4 and TRBJ2-5; the match to TRBD1 covers 7 bases. There are 16 residues in the CDR3. The J segment lost 11 bases and the V segment lost 3 bases, leaving 18 bases of the junction unmatched. The CDR3 sequence: CASSFNRGPPANEQYF. In nucleotides, the CDR3 is TGTGCCAGCAGTTTCAACAGGGGCCCCCCGGCCAATGAGCAGTACTTC.

This clonotype has only a few counts. The V gene is TRBV5-1, the J gene TRBJ2-7, with a possible D match to TRBD1 (6 bases). In germline, CDR1 is SGHRS, CDR2 YFSETQ. The V end was cut by 1 base, the J end by 2 bases, with 10 bases between. This CDR3 is built from 14 residues. The CDR3 DNA is TGCGCCAGCAGCTTGAATGCAGGGGCCTACGAGCAGTACTTC. Translating it yields CASSLNAGAYEQYF.

This clonotype was picked up a small number of times. DNA of the CDR3: TGCAGCGTCAGGAGGCCTGCCAGTGCAGATACGCAGTATTTT. Its translation is CSVRRPASADTQYF. V gene TRBV29-1 combines with J gene TRBJ2-3; D might be TRBD2 (5 bases). V was cut by 6 bases and J by 4 bases, with 17 bases left in between. The CDR3 runs to 14 residues. Germline loops: CDR1 SQVTM, CDR2 ANQGSEA.

This rearrangement joins TRBV18 to TRBJ2-3; D may be TRBD2 (5 bases). The CDR3 extends over 17 amino acids. The germline V gene encodes CDR1 KGHSH and CDR2 LQKENI. V lost 4 bases to trimming and J lost 2 bases, with 19 bases between them. The CDR3 sequence is CASSQPRTSSPTDTQYF. DNA for the CDR3: TGTGCCAGCTCACAACCACGGACTTCCTCCCCCACAGATACGCAGTATTTT. Full variable domain (missing parts from reference TRBV18 and TRBJ2-3): NAGVMQNPRHLVRRRGQEARLRCSPMKGHSHVYWYRQLPEEGLKFMVYLQKENIIDESGMPKERFSAEFPKEGPSILRIQQVVRGDSAAYFCASSQPRTSSPTDTQYFGPGTRLTVL.

This chain connects TRBV24-1 to TRBJ2-5; D not resolved. V was cut by 0 bases and J by 5 bases, with 15 bases left in between. Looked up from germline, CDR1 is KGHDR and CDR2 is SFDVKD. The CDR3 has 16 amino acids. Here the CDR3 reads CATSDLQILGAETQYF. CDR3 bases: TGTGCCACCAGTGATTTGCAAATTCTAGGTGCGGAGACCCAGTACTTC.